This T cell receptor (beta chain) comes out of a study of cytomegalovirus exposure and HLA in healthy donors. Study outcomes and limitations: A prior analysis recorded that most TCR beta V segments were productive about 87% or about 30% of the time. It was confirmed in vitro that a few of the CMV-associated chains were specific for CMV antigens.

PCR employed 60 Vbeta and 13 Jbeta primers. Clones were read by immunoSEQ multiplex PCR, and TCRdb kept only the in-frame ones, dropping some. The sample shows 83,000 or so clones, roughly 80% of them seen only once. Note on this clone: Its antigen is unidentified.

This TCR came from a man younger than 45 in good health and CMV-seropositive. The sample was PBMCs.

CDR3 sequence (DNA): TGTGCCAGCAGCCCACAGATAGCGGGGGGGCGGTACGAGCAGTACTTC. This codes for CASSPQIAGGRYEQYF. The rearrangement uses TRBV9 and TRBJ2-5; 11 bases match TRBD2. The last part of the DNA fits TRBJ2-7 better; the J call may be wrong. CDR1 is SGDLS, CDR2 YYNGEE, per germline. The CDR3 has 16 residues.